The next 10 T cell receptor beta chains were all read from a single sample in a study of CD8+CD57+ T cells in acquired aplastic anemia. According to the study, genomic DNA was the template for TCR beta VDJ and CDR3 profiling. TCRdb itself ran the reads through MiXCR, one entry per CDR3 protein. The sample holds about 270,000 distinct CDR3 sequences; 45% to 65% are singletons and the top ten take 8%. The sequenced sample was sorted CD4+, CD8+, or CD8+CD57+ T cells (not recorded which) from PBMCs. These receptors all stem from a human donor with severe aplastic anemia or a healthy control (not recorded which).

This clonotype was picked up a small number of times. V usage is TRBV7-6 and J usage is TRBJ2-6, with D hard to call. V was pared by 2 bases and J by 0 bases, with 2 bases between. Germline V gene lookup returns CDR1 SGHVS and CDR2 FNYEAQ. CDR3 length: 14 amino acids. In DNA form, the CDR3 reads TGTGCCAGCAGCTTAATCTCTGGGGCCAACGTCCTGACTTTC. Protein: CASSLISGANVLTF. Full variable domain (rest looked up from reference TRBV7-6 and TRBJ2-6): GAGVSQSPRYKVTKRGQDVALRCDPISGHVSLYWYRQALGQGPEFLTYFNYEAQQDKSGLPNDRFSAERPEGSISTLTIQRTEQRDSAMYRCASSLISGANVLTFGAGSRLTVL.

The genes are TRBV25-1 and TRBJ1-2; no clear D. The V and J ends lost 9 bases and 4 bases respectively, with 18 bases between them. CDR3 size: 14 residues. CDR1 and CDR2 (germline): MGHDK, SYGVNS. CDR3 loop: CASSPTGPGYGYTF. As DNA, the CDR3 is TGTGCCAGTAGTCCGACGGGTCCGGGCTATGGCTACACCTTC.

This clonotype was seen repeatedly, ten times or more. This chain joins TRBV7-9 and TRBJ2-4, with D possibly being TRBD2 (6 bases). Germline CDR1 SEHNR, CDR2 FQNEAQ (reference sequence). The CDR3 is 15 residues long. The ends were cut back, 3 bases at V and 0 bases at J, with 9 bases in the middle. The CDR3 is CASSLRGLAKNIQYF. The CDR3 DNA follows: TGTGCCAGCAGCTTGCGGGGACTAGCCAAAAACATTCAGTACTTC. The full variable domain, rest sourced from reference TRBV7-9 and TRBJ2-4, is DTGVSQNPRHKITKRGQNVTFRCDPISEHNRLYWYRQTLGQGPEFLTYFQNEAQLEKSRLLSDRFSAERPKGSFSTLEIQRTEQGDSAMYLCASSLRGLAKNIQYFGAGTRLSVL.

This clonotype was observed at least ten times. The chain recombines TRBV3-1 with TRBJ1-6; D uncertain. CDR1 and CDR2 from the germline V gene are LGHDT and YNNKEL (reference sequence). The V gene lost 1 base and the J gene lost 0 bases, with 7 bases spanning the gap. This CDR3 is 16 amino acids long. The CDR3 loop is CASSQALGSYNSPLHF. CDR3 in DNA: TGTGCCAGCAGCCAAGCGCTGGGCTCCTATAATTCACCCCTCCACTTT.

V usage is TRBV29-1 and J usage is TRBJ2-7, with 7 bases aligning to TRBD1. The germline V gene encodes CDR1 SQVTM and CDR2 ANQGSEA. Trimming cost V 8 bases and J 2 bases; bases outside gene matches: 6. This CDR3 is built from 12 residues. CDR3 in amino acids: CSLVGQPYEQYF. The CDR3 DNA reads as TGCAGCTTGGTGGGACAGCCCTACGAGCAGTACTTC.

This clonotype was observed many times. The CDR3 loop is CASSLSGTPDTQYF. The CDR3 DNA follows: TGTGCCAGCAGCCTTAGCGGCACCCCAGATACGCAGTATTTT. The chain employs TRBV9 and TRBJ2-3, with D possibly TRBD2 on 6 matching bases. Trimming took 4 bases from V and 4 from J, leaving 13 bases between them. Germline values: CDR1 SGDLS, CDR2 YYNGEE. This CDR3 has 14 residues.

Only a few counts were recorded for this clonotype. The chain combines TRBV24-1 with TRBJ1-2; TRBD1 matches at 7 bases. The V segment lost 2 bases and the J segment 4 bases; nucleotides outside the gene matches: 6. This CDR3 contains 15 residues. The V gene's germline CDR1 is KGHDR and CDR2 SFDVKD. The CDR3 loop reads CATSDSGTAIYGYTF. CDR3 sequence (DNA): TGTGCCACCAGTGATTCCGGGACAGCCATCTATGGCTACACCTTC.

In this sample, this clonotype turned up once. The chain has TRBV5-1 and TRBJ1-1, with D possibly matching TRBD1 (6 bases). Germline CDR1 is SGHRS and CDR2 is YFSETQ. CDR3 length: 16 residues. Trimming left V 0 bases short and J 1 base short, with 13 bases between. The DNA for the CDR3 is TGCGCCAGCAGCTTGGTTTCGGGGGCTGGGAACACTGAAGCTTTCTTT. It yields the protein CASSLVSGAGNTEAFF.

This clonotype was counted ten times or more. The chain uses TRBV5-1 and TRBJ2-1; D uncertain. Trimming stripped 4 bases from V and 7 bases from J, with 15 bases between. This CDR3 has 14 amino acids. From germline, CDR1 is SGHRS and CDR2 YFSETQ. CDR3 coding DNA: TGCGCCAGCAGCGGCGGACCGCACATTAATGAGCAGTTCTTC. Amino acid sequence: CASSGGPHINEQFF.

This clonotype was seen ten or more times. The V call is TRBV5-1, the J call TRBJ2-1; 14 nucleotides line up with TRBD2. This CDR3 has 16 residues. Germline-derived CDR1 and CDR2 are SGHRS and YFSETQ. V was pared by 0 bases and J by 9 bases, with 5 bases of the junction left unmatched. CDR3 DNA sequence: TGCGCCAGCAGCTTGGGACTAGCGGGGGGGGGGGGTGAGCAGTTCTTC. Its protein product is CASSLGLAGGGGEQFF.